This is a list of T cell receptor beta chains from one sample in a study of cytomegalovirus exposure and HLA in healthy donors. Generated by immunoSEQ multiplex PCR, the TCRdb table keeps only in-frame clones and is missing some. The sample table includes about 130,000 clones. The specimen was PBMCs. The source of these receptors is a woman between 40 and 50 years old in good health and CMV-seropositive. Both conserved end residues are part of each CDR3. Each record gives: J gene, V gene, D gene, CDR3 DNA, CDR3 protein. The D gene is left open where the match is weak.

j_gene: TRBJ1-2; v_gene: TRBV29-1; d_gene: TRBD1; CDR3nt: TGCAGCGTTGAAGACGACGACAGGGGGCCGGACTATGGCTACACCTTC; CDR3aa: CSVEDDDRGPDYGYTF
j_gene: TRBJ1-3; v_gene: TRBV6-1; d_gene: NA; CDR3nt: TGTGCCAGCAGTGAAATCCGTAGGGGCTCTGGAAACACCATATATTTT; CDR3aa: CASSEIRRGSGNTIYF
j_gene: TRBJ2-7; v_gene: TRBV5-1; d_gene: TRBD1; CDR3nt: TGCGCCAGCAGCTTGCGGACAGGAACCTACGAGCAGTACTTC; CDR3aa: CASSLRTGTYEQYF
j_gene: TRBJ2-1; v_gene: TRBV15; d_gene: NA; CDR3nt: TGTGTCACCAGCAGAGGAGGGAGTAGCAATGAGCAGTTCTTC; CDR3aa: CVTSRGGSSNEQFF
j_gene: TRBJ1-4; v_gene: TRBV2; d_gene: TRBD1; CDR3nt: TGTGCCAGCAGTGAAGCCATTTCCGGGACAGGGAATGAAAAACTGTTTTTT; CDR3aa: CASSEAISGTGNEKLFF
j_gene: TRBJ1-1; v_gene: TRBV19; d_gene: TRBD1; CDR3nt: TGTGCCAGTACCGGGACAGGGGTCATGAACACTGAAGCTTTCTTT; CDR3aa: CASTGTGVMNTEAFF
j_gene: TRBJ1-5; v_gene: TRBV19; d_gene: NA; CDR3nt: TGTGCCAGTAGTGTTCCCTCGGGCAATCAGCCCCAGCATTTT; CDR3aa: CASSVPSGNQPQHF
j_gene: TRBJ2-3; v_gene: TRBV7-9; d_gene: TRBD2; CDR3nt: TGTGCCAGCAGCTTTTTAGCGGGAGGCACAGATACGCAGTATTTT; CDR3aa: CASSFLAGGTDTQYF
j_gene: TRBJ2-1; v_gene: TRBV18; d_gene: TRBD2; CDR3nt: TGTGCCAGCTCACCCCTAGCGGGGAGCTACAATGAGCAGTTCTTC; CDR3aa: CASSPLAGSYNEQFF
j_gene: TRBJ2-7; v_gene: TRBV7-8; d_gene: TRBD2; CDR3nt: TGTGCCAGCAGCTCGCTTTCTAGCGGAAACCCCTCCTACGAGCAGTACTTC; CDR3aa: CASSSLSSGNPSYEQYF
j_gene: TRBJ1-1; v_gene: TRBV18; d_gene: TRBD1; CDR3nt: TGTGCCAGCTCCCTCGGACAGGGTCGGGACACTGAAGCTTTCTTT; CDR3aa: CASSLGQGRDTEAFF
j_gene: TRBJ1-2; v_gene: TRBV7-9; d_gene: NA; CDR3nt: TGTGCCAGCAGCTTAGACACCTTTAACTATGGCTACACCTTC; CDR3aa: CASSLDTFNYGYTF